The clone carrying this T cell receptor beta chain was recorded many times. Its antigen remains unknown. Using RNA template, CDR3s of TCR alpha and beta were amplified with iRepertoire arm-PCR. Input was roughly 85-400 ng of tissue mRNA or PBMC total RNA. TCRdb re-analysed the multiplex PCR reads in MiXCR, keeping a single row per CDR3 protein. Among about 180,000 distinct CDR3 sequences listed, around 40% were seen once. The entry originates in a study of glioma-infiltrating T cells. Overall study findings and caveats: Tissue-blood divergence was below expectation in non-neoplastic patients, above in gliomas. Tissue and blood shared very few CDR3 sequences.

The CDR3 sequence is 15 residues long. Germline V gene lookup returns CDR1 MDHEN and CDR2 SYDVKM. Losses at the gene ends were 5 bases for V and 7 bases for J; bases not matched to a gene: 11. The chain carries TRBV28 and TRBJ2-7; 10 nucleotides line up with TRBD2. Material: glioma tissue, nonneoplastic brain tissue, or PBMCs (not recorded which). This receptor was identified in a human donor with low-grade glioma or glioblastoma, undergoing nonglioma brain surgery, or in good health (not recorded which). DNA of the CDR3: TGTGCCAGCAGTCCAATTAGCGGGGGGCTGAGAGAGCAGTACTTC. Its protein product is CASSPISGGLREQYF.